Reported below is one T cell receptor beta chain. These data belong to a study of blood T cell repertoires in COVID-19. Some clones are missing from TCRdb's copy, which holds only in-frame ones; the method was immunoSEQ multiplex PCR. The table records around 170,000 clones, around four fifths of them present only once. The TCR was taken from a man between 65 and 85 years old with active or convalescent COVID-19. The sequencing sample was made of peripheral blood.

The CDR3 loop is CASSRSNSNEQFF. In DNA form, the CDR3 reads TGTGCCAGTAGTCGTTCTAACAGCAATGAGCAGTTCTTC. The chain employs TRBV19 and TRBJ2-1; D gene unclear. The CDR3 has 13 amino acids. CDR1 is LNHDA and CDR2 is SQIVND in the germline V gene (reference sequence). The V end lost 5 bases, the J end lost 6 bases, and 11 bases lay between the germline ends. Based on the CDR3 plus reference TRBV19 and TRBJ2-1, the full variable domain is DGGITQSPKYLFRKEGQNVTLSCEQNLNHDAMYWYRQDPGQGLRLIYYSQIVNDFQKGDIAEGYSVSREKKESFPLTVTSAQKNPTAFYLCASSRSNSNEQFFGPGTRLTVL.